Reported below is one TCR beta chain. As yet, its antigen is unknown. These data belong to a study of shared clonotypes between healthy human individuals. Libraries were prepared by immunoSEQ multiplex PCR; TCRdb keeps only in-frame clonotypes and omits some of them. Of 800,000 to 1,200,000 clones listed, approximately 80% are singletons. The germline CDR1 and CDR2 sequences are MNHEY and SMNVEV (reference sequence). The CDR3 spans 15 residues. Trimming pared 3 bases from V and 0 bases from J, leaving 11 bases between. Study-wide results and caveats: Shared clonotypes: 4.5% to 6% naive CD4, roughly 3.8% naive CD8, roughly 2.4% memory CD4, approximately 0.37% memory CD8.

What was sequenced was memory CD4+ T cells from PBMCs. This sample's subset: CD45RA-negative fraction. The sequence was obtained from a man between 18 and 29 years old in good health. Some clones in this sample may be carry-over from other donors' samples. The chain is built from TRBV27 and TRBJ1-1; no clear D. The CDR3 DNA sequence: TGTGCCAGCAGTTTGAGGGCAGCTTTGAACACTGAAGCTTTCTTT. Protein product: CASSLRAALNTEAFF.